The TCR beta chain under discussion was sequenced for a study of cytomegalovirus exposure and HLA in healthy donors. Across the study: Previous work identified 100 million or so unique TCR beta sequences from 150 million to 200 million T cells. The early release's HLA-typed donors yielded 65 million to 85 million unique TCRs. General study points: The study reported that TCR beta sequences accurately predicted HLA-A and HLA-B alleles in most subjects. Within an earlier analysis, most TCR beta V segments proved productive either about 90% or about 30% of the time.

The PCR employed 60 Vbeta primers together with 13 Jbeta primers. Using immunoSEQ multiplex PCR, the repertoire was profiled, and TCRdb retains in-frame clones only, with some absent. The repertoire holds 200,000 to 250,000 clones, about 85% seen once, with 0.2% to 0.25% in the top ten. Germline-derived CDR1 and CDR2 are SGHVS and FNYEAQ. The V and J ends lost 5 bases and 3 bases, in that order; junction bases with no gene match: 7. CDR3 size: 15 residues. Only one count was recorded for this clone. Its specificity is not known. What was sequenced was PBMCs. This TCR came from a girl aged 2 to 10 in good health and CMV-seronegative. The gene calls are TRBV7-6 and TRBJ2-1, with TRBD2 identical over 7 bases. The CDR3 DNA reads as TGTGCCAGCAGCGTGCGGGACTACAACTACAATGAGCAGTTCTTC. Translated: CASSVRDYNYNEQFF.